This TCR beta chain originates from a study of T cell responses to AZD1222 COVID-19 vaccine. V shed 5 bases and J shed 3 bases, with 15 bases lying between them. This CDR3 is 15 amino acids long. Germline V gives CDR1 SGHRS, CDR2 YFSETQ. Measured with immunoSEQ multiplex PCR; TCRdb has only the in-frame clones, and not every one. The data show over 100,000 clones, with roughly 88% seen just once and roughly 18% held by the top ten. The receptor was isolated from an adult in good health. Specimen: peripheral blood, collected on day 0 of AZD1222 vaccination. The rearrangement links TRBV5-1 to TRBJ1-5; no definite D call. Here the CDR3 reads CASSPTAGINQPQHF. The DNA for the CDR3 is TGCGCCAGCAGTCCCACCGCAGGAATCAATCAGCCCCAGCATTTT.